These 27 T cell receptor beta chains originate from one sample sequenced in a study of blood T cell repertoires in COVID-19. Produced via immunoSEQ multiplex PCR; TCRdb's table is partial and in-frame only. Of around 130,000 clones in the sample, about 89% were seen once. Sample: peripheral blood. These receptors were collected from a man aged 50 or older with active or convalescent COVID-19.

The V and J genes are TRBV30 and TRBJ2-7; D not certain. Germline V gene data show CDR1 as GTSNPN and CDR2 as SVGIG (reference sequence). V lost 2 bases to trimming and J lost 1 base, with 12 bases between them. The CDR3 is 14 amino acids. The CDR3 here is CAWSPTPPSYEQYF. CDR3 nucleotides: TGTGCCTGGAGTCCTACCCCACCTTCCTACGAGCAGTACTTC.

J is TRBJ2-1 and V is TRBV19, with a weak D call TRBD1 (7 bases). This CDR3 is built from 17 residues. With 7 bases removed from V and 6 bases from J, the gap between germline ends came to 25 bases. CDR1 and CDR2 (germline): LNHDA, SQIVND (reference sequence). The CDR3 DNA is TGTGCCAGTACCAAATACCTCGGGGCAGGGGGGTCCAATGAGCAGTTCTTC. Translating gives CASTKYLGAGGSNEQFF.

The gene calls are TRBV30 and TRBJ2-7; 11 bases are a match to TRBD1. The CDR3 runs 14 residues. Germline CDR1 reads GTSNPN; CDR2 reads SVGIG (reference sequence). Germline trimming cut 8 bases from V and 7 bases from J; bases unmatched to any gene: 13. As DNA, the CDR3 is TGTGCCGGAATACCCGGGACAGGGGGATGGGAGCAGTACTTC. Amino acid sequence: CAGIPGTGGWEQYF.

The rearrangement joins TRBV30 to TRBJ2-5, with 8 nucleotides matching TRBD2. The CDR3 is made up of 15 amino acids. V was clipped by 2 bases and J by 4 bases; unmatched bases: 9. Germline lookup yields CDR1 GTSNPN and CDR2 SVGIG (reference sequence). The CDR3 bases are TGTGCCTGGAGTTTGTTAGCGGGATGGGGAGAGACCCAGTACTTC. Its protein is CAWSLLAGWGETQYF.

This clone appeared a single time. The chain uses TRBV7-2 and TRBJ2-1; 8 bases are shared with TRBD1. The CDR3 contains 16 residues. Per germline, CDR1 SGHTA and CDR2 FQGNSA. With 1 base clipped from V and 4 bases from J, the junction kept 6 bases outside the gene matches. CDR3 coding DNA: TGTGCCAGCAGCTTAGGGCGACAGGGGAGATACAATGAGCAGTTCTTC. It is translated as CASSLGRQGRYNEQFF.

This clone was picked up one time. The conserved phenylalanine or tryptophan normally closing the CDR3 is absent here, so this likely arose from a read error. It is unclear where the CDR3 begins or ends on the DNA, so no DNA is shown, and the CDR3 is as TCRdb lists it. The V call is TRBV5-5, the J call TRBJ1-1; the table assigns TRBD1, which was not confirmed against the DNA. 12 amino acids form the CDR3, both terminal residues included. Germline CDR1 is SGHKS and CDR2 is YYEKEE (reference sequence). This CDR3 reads CASSVGGQDEIA.

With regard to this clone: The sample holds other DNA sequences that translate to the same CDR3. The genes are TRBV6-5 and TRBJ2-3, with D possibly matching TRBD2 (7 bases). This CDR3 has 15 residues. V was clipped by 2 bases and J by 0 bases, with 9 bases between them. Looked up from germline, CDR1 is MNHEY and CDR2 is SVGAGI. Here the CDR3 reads CASSYGGASTDTQYF. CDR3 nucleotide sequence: TGTGCCAGCAGTTACGGGGGGGCAAGCACAGATACGCAGTATTTT.

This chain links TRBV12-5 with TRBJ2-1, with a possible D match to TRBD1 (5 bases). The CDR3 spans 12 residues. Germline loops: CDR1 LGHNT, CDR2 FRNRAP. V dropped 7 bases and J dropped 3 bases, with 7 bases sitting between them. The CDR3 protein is CASADSYNEQFF. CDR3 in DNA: TGTGCTAGTGCCGACAGCTACAATGAGCAGTTCTTC.

CDR3 loop: CASSFPIAGEAFNEQFF. CDR3 DNA sequence: TGTGCCAGCAGTTTCCCTATAGCGGGGGAAGCCTTCAATGAGCAGTTCTTC. The chain links TRBV28 to TRBJ2-1; 9 nucleotides align to TRBD2. The CDR3 contains 17 residues. The germline V gene encodes CDR1 MDHEN and CDR2 SYDVKM. V was clipped by 3 bases and J by 6 bases; unmatched bases: 12.

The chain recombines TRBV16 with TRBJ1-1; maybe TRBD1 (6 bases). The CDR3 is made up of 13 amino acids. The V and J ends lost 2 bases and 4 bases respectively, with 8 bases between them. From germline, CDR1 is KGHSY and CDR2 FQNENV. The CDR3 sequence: CASSQQQGTEAFF. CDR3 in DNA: TGTGCCAGCAGCCAACAACAGGGCACTGAAGCTTTCTTT. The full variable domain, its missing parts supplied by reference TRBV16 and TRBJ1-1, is GEEVAQTPKHLVRGEGQKAKLYCAPIKGHSYVFWYQQVLKNEFKFLISFQNENVFDETGMPKERFSAKCLPNSPCSLEIQATKLEDSAVYFCASSQQQGTEAFFGQGTRLTVV.

CDR3 in amino acids: CASSSRGQETQYF. Written as DNA, the CDR3 is TGTGCCAGCAGCTCCCGGGGGCAAGAGACCCAGTACTTC. The chain carries TRBV5-4 and TRBJ2-5, with D perhaps TRBD2 (6 bases). Germline V gives CDR1 SGHNT, CDR2 YYREEE (reference sequence). V lost 3 bases to trimming and J lost 2 bases, with 8 bases between them. There are 13 residues in the CDR3.

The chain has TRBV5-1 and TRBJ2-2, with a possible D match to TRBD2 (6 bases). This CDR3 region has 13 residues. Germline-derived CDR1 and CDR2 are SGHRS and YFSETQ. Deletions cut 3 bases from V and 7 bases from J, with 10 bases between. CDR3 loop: CASSSEGGGELFF. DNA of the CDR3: TGCGCCAGCAGCTCGGAGGGAGGCGGGGAGCTGTTTTTT.

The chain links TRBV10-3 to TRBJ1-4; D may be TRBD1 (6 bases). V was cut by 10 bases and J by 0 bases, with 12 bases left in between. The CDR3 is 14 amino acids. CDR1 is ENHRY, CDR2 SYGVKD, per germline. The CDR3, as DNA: TGTGCCACCCAAGGACAGCCAACTAATGAAAAACTGTTTTTT. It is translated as CATQGQPTNEKLFF.

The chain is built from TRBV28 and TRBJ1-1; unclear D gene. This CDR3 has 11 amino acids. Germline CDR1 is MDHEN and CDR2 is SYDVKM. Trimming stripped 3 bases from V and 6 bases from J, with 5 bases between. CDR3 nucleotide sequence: TGTGCCAGCAGTTTGCGGGCTGAAGCTTTCTTT. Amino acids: CASSLRAEAFF.

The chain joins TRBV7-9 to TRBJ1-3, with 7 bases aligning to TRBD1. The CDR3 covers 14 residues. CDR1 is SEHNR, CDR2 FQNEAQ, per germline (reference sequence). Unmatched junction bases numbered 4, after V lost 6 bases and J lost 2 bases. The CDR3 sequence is CASSRGTAGNTIYF. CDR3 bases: TGTGCCAGCAGTAGGGGGACAGCTGGAAACACCATATATTTT.

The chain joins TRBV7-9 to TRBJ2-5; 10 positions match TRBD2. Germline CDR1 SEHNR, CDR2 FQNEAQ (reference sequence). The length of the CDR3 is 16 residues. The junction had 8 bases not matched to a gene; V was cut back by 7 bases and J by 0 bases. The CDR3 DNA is TGTGCCAGCACCCATAGTAGCGGGAGGCACCAAGAGACCCAGTACTTC. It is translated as CASTHSSGRHQETQYF.

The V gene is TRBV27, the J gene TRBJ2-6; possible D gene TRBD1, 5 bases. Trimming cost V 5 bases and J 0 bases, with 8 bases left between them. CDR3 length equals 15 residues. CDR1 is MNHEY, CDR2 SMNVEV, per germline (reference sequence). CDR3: CASSRQRSGANVLTF. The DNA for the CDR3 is TGTGCCAGCAGTCGACAGCGCTCTGGGGCCAACGTCCTGACTTTC.

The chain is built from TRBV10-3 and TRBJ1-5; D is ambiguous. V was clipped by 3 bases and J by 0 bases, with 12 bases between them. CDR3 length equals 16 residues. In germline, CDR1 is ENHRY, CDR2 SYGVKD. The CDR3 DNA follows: TGTGCCATCAGTGATCGGACGGACTATAGCAATCAGCCCCAGCATTTT. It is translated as CAISDRTDYSNQPQHF.

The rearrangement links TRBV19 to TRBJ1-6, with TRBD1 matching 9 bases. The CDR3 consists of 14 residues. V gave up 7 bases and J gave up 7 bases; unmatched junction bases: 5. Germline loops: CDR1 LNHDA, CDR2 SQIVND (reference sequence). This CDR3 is CASTSGTGNSPLHF. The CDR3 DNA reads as TGTGCCAGTACCTCCGGGACAGGGAATTCACCCCTCCACTTT.

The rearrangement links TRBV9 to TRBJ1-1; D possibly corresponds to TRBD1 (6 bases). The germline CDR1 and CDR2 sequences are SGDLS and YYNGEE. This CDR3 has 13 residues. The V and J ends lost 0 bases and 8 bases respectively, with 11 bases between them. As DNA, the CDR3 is TGTGCCAGCAGCGTAGGGGAACAGGGAGAAGCTTTCTTT. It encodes CASSVGEQGEAFF.

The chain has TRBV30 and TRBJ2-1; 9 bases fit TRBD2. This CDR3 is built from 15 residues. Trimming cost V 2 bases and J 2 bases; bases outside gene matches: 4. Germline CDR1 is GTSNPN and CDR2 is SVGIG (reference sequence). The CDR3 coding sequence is TGTGCCTGGAGTACCGTAGCGGGAGCCTACAATGAGCAGTTCTTC. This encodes CAWSTVAGAYNEQFF.

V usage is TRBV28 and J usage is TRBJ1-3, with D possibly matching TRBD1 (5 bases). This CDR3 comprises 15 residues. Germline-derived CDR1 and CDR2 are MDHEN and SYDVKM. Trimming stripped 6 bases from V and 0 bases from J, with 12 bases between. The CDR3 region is CASRHVGGSGNTIYF. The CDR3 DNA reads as TGTGCCAGCAGACACGTGGGGGGCTCTGGAAACACCATATATTTT. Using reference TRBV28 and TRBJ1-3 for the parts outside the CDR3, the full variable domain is DVKVTQSSRYLVKRTGEKVFLECVQDMDHENMFWYRQDPGLGLRLIYFSYDVKMKEKGDIPEGYSVSREKKERFSLILESASTNQTSMYLCASRHVGGSGNTIYFGEGSWLTVV.

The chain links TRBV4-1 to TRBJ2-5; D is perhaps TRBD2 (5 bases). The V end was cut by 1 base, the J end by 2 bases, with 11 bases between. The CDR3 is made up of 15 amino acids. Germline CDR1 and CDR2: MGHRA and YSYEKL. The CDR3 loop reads CASSQARPGQETQYF. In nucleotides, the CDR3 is TGCGCCAGCAGCCAAGCGAGGCCGGGACAAGAGACCCAGTACTTC.

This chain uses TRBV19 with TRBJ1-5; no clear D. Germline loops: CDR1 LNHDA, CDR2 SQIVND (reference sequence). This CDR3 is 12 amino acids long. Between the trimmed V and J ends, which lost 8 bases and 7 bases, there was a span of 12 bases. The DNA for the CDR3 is TGTGCCAGTCGGGTTATTGGGCAGCCCCAGCATTTT. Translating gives CASRVIGQPQHF.

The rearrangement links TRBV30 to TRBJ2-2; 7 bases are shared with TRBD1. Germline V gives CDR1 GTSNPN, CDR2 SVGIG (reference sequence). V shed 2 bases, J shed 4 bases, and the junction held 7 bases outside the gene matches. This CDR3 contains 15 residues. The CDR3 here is CAWSRRTGITGELFF. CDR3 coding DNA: TGTGCCTGGAGTCGGAGGACAGGAATCACCGGGGAGCTGTTTTTT.

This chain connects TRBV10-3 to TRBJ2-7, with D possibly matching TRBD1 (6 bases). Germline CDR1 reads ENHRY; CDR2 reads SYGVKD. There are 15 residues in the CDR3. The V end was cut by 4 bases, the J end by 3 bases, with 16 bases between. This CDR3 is CAISGGRGLDYEQYF. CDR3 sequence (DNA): TGTGCCATCAGTGGGGGCAGGGGTTTGGACTACGAGCAGTACTTC.

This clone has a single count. CDR3 nucleotides: TGTGCCAGTGCGACTAGCGGCACAGATACGCAGTATTTT. It encodes CASATSGTDTQYF. The V call is TRBV19, the J call TRBJ2-3, with 8 bases aligning to TRBD2. V was pared by 8 bases and J by 1 base, with 2 bases of the junction left unmatched. This CDR3 has 13 amino acids. Germline-derived CDR1 and CDR2 are LNHDA and SQIVND (reference sequence).